This entry describes one TCR beta chain. CDR1 and CDR2 (germline): SGHVS, FQNEAQ. CDR3 size: 14 residues. V lost 5 bases and J 7 bases, leaving 17 bases between the germline ends. TCRdb's table, derived via immunoSEQ multiplex PCR, lists solely in-frame clones and lacks some. The sample gives roughly 40,000 clones, roughly 91% of which show up once; roughly 7.7% is in the top ten. The sample is drawn from a study of T cell changes during pregnancy in multiple sclerosis. The rearrangement links TRBV7-8 to TRBJ1-1, with D possibly matching TRBD1 (5 bases). The clonotype was recovered from a female donor with multiple sclerosis, enrolled in a pregnancy study. The source material was CD8+ T cells from peripheral blood mononuclear cells, sampled before pregnancy. CDR3 coding DNA: TGTGCCAGCAGCCCTACCCAAGGGGCAGATGAAGCTTTCTTT. The encoded protein is CASSPTQGADEAFF.